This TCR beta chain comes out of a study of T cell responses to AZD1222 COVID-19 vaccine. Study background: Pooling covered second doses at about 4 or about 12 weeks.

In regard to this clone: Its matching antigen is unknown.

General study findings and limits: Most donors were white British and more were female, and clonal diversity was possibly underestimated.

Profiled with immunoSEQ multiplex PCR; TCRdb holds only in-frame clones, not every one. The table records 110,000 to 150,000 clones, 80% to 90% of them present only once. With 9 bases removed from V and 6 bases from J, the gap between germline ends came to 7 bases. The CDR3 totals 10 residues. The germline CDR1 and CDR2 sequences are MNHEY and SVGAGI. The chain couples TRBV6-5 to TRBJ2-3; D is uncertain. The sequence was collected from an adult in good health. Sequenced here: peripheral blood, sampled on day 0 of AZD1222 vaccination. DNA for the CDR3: TGTGCCAGTGAAGGGGATACGCAGTATTTT. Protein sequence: CASEGDTQYF.